The 2 T cell receptor beta chains below all came from one sample that was sequenced in a study of cytomegalovirus exposure and HLA in healthy donors. PCR involved 60 Vbeta and 13 Jbeta primers. Sequencing used immunoSEQ multiplex PCR; TCRdb keeps in-frame clones, though not all of them. The sample lists 180,000 or so clones; approximately 86% were seen once. Sequenced sample: PBMCs. All receptors come from a woman in her 30s in good health and CMV-seronegative.

The V and J genes are TRBV9 and TRBJ2-3, with 7 bases aligning to TRBD2. The junction had 3 bases not matched to a gene; V was cut back by 0 bases and J by 2 bases. This CDR3 contains 15 residues. CDR1 and CDR2 from the germline V gene are SGDLS and YYNGEE. DNA of the CDR3: TGTGCCAGCAGCGTAGGGGGGGGTACCACAGATACGCAGTATTTT. It is translated as CASSVGGGTTDTQYF.

The genes are TRBV19 and TRBJ2-1, with D perhaps TRBD2 (6 bases). Germline CDR1 LNHDA, CDR2 SQIVND (reference sequence). V was cut by 6 bases and J by 4 bases, with 13 bases left in between. CDR3 size: 14 residues. The chain's CDR3 is CASRLDYSYNEQFF. For the CDR3, the DNA is TGTGCCAGTAGGCTGGACTATTCTTACAATGAGCAGTTCTTC.